This T cell receptor (beta chain) is from a study of shared clonotypes between healthy human individuals (dated by TCRdb to the early 2020s). Broadly, across the study: The cohort comprised a couple of women and a few men aged 18 to 49 years. For each donor, CD4 naive and CD4 memory were each given three plates, CD8 naive was given two plates, and CD8 memory was given one plate. Blood TCR repertoires of a handful of healthy adults were deeply sequenced to estimate repertoire size and the extent of clonotype sharing between individuals. Different laboratories and diverse techniques were used to prepare libraries and sequence TCR repertoires, to increase sequencing depth and limit assay-specific biases. Per donor, leukapheresis produced somewhere between about 0.9 and 10 billion PBMCs.

From the cysteine up to the phenylalanine, the CDR3 has a length of 13 residues. The DNA shown is the 39-base CDR3, in frame from base 1. V is pared back by 2 bases and J by 6 bases, with 10 bases lying between the germline termini. From a lookup of the germline V gene (reference sequence), CDR1 and CDR2 are SEHNR and FQNEAQ. General study outcomes and caveats: Incomplete sequencing was indicated by rarefaction of sorted-subset datasets, despite the large sequencing depth. Based on pairwise subsampling, the degree of clonotype sharing among donors was expected to be affected by sequencing depth. Larger estimated clonotype richness was generally found for naive subsets than for memory subsets. Compared with non-shared clonotypes, clonotypes shared by all four sorted-subset donors had higher generation probabilities. Sampling was limited to blood, and TCR repertoires in tissue likely differ from TCR repertoires in blood. When several donors were compared, the shared fraction of clonotypes was 5% to 6.5% for naive CD4, roughly 3.4% for naive CD8, more than 2% for memory CD4, and 0.4% for memory CD8. Because the study included only a small number of donors, the genetic and exposure-history diversity represented was limited.

Healthy HIV-negative adults with no recently reported acute infections or vaccinations were included as donors. Only Caucasian adults living in Nashville, Tennessee, USA were represented among the donors. CD4+ T cells were enriched by magnetic negative selection, after which naive cells were positively selected on CD45RA and the negative fraction was taken as the memory subset. Blood was collected by leukapheresis, and PBMCs were isolated by Ficoll-Histopaque density gradient centrifugation and then cryopreserved in liquid nitrogen vapor phase. Purity and quantity of every magnetically sorted T cell population were checked by analytical flow cytometry. Each sorted fraction had its genomic DNA isolated and then quantified by UV absorbance on a Nanodrop 2000c. Using the deep immunoSEQ assay, multiplex PCR amplified TCR CDR3 regions from genomic DNA. Extracted genomic DNA from each cell subset was distributed evenly across all wells of several immunoSEQ 96-well plates, and each plate was treated as a replicate. Each replicate PCR for sorted subsets received 200 ng genomic DNA, equal to tens of thousands of T cell genomes. Purified libraries were measured with a Qubit 3.0 fluorometer, size-checked on a Bioanalyzer 2100, and measured again with the KAPA Library Quantification kit. Every immunoSEQ 96-well plate was sequenced on a separate single-read 150-cycle Illumina NextSeq 550 flow cell. As for how the authors treated the data: The immunoSEQ output contained only junctional sequences without quality scores, so filtering could not match that applied to full-length reads. To assign V/J genes and CDR3, sequences were annotated using PyIR, a Python wrapper for IgBLAST v1.9, with IMGT germline references. Reads were filtered out if the reads had weak V/J assignments (E-value above 1e-6), no CDR3, stop codons, out-of-frame junctions, or ambiguous translated residues. A V3J clonotype was defined by an identical inferred V gene, J gene, and CDR3 amino acid sequence. Percentage overlap between repertoires was calculated by dividing the number of shared unique clonotypes by the size of the smaller repertoire. Richness of each repertoire was evaluated using RTK rarefaction, the Chao1 estimator, and Recon v2.1 estimates of unobserved clonotypes. Generation probabilities were computed with OLGA for all TCRbeta clonotypes obtained by the gDNA method from a handful of donors. The source is immuneACCESS, and TCRdb retained only in-frame sequences with V and J called. Part of the clones is not carried over; for the studies checked, unresolved V genes explain less than half of this, and the remainder is unexplained. That table supplies the V and J calls and clone size; D and trimming were determined from the DNA. Recorded for this sample are millions of clones; 95% of them occurred a single time. Around 0.13% of the sample is in the top ten clones.

About this clone itself: What antigen it recognizes has not been identified. No base quality values were provided; no much bigger clone lies one nucleotide off.

The sequenced sample was naive CD4+ T cells sorted from blood. The cell subset or site label for this specimen denotes: CD45RA+ positively selected. Recombination joined TRBV7-9 with TRBJ1-1, with no reliable assignment of the D segment. The clonotype comes from a man aged 18 to 29 in good health. The CDR3 reads as follows: CASSLSELSEAFF. The nucleotide sequence is TGTGCCAGCAGCTTATCGGAGTTATCTGAAGCTTTCTTT.